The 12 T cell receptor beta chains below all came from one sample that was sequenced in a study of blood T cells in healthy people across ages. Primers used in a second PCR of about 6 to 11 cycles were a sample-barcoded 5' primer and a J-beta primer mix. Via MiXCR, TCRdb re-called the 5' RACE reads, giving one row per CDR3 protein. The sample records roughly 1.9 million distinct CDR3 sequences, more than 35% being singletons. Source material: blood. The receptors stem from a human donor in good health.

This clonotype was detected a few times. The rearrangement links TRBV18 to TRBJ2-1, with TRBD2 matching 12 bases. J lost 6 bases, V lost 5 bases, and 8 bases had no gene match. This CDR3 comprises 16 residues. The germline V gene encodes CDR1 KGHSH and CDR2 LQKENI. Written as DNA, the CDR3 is TGTGCCAGCTCAACCCCGACTAGCGGGGGCGGCAATGAGCAGTTCTTC. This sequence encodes CASSTPTSGGGNEQFF.

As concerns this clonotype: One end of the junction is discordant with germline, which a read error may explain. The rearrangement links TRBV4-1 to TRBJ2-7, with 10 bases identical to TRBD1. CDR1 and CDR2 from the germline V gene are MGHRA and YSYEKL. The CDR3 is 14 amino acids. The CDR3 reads CVSSKGTGAYEQYF. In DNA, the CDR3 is TGCGTCAGCAGCAAAGGGACAGGGGCCTACGAGCAGTACTTC.

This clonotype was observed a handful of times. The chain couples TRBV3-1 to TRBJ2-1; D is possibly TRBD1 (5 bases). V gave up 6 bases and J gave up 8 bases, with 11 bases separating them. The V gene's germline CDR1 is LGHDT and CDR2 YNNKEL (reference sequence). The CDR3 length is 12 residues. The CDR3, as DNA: TGTGCCAGCAGTCCGACAGAGGATGAGCAGTTCTTC. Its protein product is CASSPTEDEQFF.

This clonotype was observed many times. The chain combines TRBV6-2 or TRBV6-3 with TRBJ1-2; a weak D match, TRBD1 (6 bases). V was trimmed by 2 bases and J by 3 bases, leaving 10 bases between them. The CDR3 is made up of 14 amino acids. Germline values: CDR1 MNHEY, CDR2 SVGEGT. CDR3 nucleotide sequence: TGTGCCAGCAGTTACGGGGGGCGCGACTATGGCTACACCTTC. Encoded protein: CASSYGGRDYGYTF.

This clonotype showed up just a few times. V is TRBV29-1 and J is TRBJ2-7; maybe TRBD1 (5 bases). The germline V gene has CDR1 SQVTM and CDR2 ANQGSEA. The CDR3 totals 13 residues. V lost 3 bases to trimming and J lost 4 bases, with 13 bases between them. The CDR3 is CSVEAGNLYEQYF. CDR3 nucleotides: TGCAGCGTTGAGGCAGGGAACCTATACGAGCAGTACTTC.

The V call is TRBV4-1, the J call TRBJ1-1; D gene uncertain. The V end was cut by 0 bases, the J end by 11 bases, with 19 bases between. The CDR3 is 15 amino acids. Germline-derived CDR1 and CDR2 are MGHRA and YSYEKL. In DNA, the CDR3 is TGCGCCAGCAGCCAAGATCCCTGGCCGGGTAGGCCGGCTTTCTTT. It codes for CASSQDPWPGRPAFF.

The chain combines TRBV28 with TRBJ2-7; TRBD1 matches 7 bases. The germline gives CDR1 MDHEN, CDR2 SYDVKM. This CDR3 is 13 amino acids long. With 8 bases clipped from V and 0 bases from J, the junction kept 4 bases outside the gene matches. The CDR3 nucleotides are TGTGCCAGCCTAGGACAGGTCTCCTACGAGCAGTACTTC. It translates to CASLGQVSYEQYF.

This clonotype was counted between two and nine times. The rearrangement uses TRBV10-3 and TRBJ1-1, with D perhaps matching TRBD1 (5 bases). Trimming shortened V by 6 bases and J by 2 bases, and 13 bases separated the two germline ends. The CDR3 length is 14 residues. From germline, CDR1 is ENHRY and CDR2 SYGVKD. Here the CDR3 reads CAISAGQANTEAFF. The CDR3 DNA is TGTGCCATCAGCGCGGGGCAGGCCAACACTGAAGCTTTCTTT.

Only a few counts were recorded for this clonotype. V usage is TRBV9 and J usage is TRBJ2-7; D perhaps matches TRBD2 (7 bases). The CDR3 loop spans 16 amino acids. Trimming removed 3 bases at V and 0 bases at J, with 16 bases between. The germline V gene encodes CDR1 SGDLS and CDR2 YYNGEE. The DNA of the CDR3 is TGTGCCAGCAGCGAGGGGGAGGGGCGGAGCTCCTACGAGCAGTACTTC. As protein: CASSEGEGRSSYEQYF.

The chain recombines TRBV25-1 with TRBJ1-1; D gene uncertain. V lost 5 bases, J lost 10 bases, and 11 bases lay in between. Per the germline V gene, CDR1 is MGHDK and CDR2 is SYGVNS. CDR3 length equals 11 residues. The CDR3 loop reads CASSIQAVAFF. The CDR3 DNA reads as TGTGCCAGCAGTATCCAGGCGGTAGCTTTCTTT.

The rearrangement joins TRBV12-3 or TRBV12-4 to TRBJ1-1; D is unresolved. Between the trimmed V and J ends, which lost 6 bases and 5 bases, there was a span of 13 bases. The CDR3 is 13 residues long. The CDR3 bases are TGTGCCAGCAGCCGTTTTTTGGGGACTGAAGCTTTCTTT. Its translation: CASSRFLGTEAFF.

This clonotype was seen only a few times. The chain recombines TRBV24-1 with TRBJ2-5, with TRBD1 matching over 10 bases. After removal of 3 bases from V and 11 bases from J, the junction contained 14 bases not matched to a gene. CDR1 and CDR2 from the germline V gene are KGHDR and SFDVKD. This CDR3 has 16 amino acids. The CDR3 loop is CATSDVTGGFNNEQYF. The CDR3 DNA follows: TGTGCCACCAGTGATGTGACAGGGGGCTTCAACAATGAGCAGTACTTC.